These 22 T cell receptor beta chains came from one sample sequenced in a study of identifying expanded T cells in peripheral blood. TCRdb keeps only in-frame clones here, not all; method: immunoSEQ multiplex PCR. This sample yields 65,000 to 95,000 clones, of which roughly 90% are seen a single time; 7% to 8.5% belongs to the top ten. Specimen: blood. These receptors all stem from a person between 18 and 69 years old in good health.

The chain joins TRBV5-1 to TRBJ2-5; no reliable D call. Germline-derived CDR1 and CDR2 are SGHRS and YFSETQ. This CDR3 is built from 14 residues. V lost 0 bases and J 3 bases, leaving 9 bases between the germline ends. The CDR3 protein is CASSLGHYKETQYF. The CDR3 DNA reads TGCGCCAGCAGCTTGGGACACTATAAAGAGACCCAGTACTTC.

This clone was found a few times. The chain links TRBV29-1 to TRBJ1-2, with unresolved D. The CDR3 is 11 residues long. The germline gives CDR1 SQVTM, CDR2 ANQGSEA. Trimming took off 4 bases at V and 8 bases at J, with 11 bases between the two ends. Here the CDR3 reads CSVAGDRGYTF. Written as DNA, the CDR3 is TGCAGCGTTGCAGGTGATCGGGGCTACACCTTC.

In the case of this clone: At one of its ends the junction is not consistent with the germline gene, which may arise from a read error. This chain connects TRBV2 to TRBJ1-5; no firm D call. CDR1 and CDR2 from the germline V gene are SNHLY and FYNNEI. This CDR3 comprises 13 residues. The CDR3: CASGLISHQPQHF. DNA for the CDR3: TGTGCCAGCGGGTTGATTAGCCATCAGCCCCAGCATTTT. The full variable domain, its missing parts supplied by reference TRBV2 and TRBJ1-5, is EPEVTQTPSHQVTQMGQEVILRCVPISNHLYFYWYRQILGQKVEFLVSFYNNEISEKSEIFDDQFSVERPDGSNFTLKIRSTKLEDSAMYFCASGLISHQPQHFGDGTRLSIL.

The rearrangement joins TRBV18 to TRBJ1-5; D possibly corresponds to TRBD1 (5 bases). The CDR3 loop spans 14 amino acids. The germline V gene encodes CDR1 KGHSH and CDR2 LQKENI. Trimming removed 6 bases from V and 2 bases from J, with 11 bases in between. The CDR3, as DNA: TGTGCCAGCTCGTCCACAGGCGGCAATCAGCCCCAGCATTTT. Amino acid sequence: CASSSTGGNQPQHF.

J is TRBJ1-4 and V is TRBV29-1; 9 bases match TRBD1. Germline V gene lookup returns CDR1 SQVTM and CDR2 ANQGSEA. The CDR3 has 14 amino acids. V lost 4 bases, J lost 6 bases, and 6 bases stayed unmatched. The CDR3 spells CSVAKQGADEKLFF. The CDR3 DNA follows: TGCAGCGTTGCCAAACAGGGGGCTGATGAAAAACTGTTTTTT. The variable domain in full, with the rest retrieved from reference TRBV29-1 and TRBJ1-4, is SAVISQKPSRDICQRGTSLTIQCQVDSQVTMMFWYRQQPGQSLTLIATANQGSEATYESGFVIDKFPISRPNLTFSTLTVSNMSPEDSSIYLCSVAKQGADEKLFFGSGTQLSVL.

The chain recombines TRBV5-1 with TRBJ2-5; possibly TRBD1 for D (6 bases). V was shortened by 2 bases and J by 4 bases, with 12 bases between the two germline ends. The CDR3 is 14 amino acids. CDR1 and CDR2 (germline): SGHRS, YFSETQ. The CDR3 loop is CASSLGGRAETQYF. DNA for the CDR3: TGCGCCAGCAGCTTAGGGGGAAGGGCAGAGACCCAGTACTTC.

The genes are TRBV4-1 and TRBJ2-7; 7 bases are shared with TRBD2. The CDR3 sequence is 12 residues long. V lost 5 bases and J lost 6; bases outside the gene matches: 4. CDR1 is MGHRA and CDR2 is YSYEKL in the germline V gene. DNA for the CDR3: TGCGCCAGCAGCTACGGCGGGGGCGAGCAGTACTTC. Amino acid sequence: CASSYGGGEQYF.

The V call is TRBV4-1, the J call TRBJ1-2; weak D call: TRBD1 (6 bases). The CDR3 extends over 13 amino acids. The ends were cut back, 2 bases at V and 4 bases at J, with 8 bases in the middle. Germline V gene data show CDR1 as MGHRA and CDR2 as YSYEKL. The CDR3 loop is CASSQRGGYGYTF. Here the CDR3 DNA reads TGCGCCAGCAGCCAAAGAGGGGGCTATGGCTACACCTTC.

On this clone: An end of the junction does not agree with germline; a read error may underlie this. This rearrangement joins TRBV11-2 to TRBJ1-2; the D gene is possibly TRBD1 (6 bases). The CDR3 totals 12 residues. Per germline, CDR1 SGHAT and CDR2 FQNNGV. The CDR3 DNA reads TGTGCCAGCAGTTTTACTGAGGGGGGCTGCACCTTC. Translation gives CASSFTEGGCTF.

This sequence joins TRBV19 and TRBJ1-1; D not resolved. The V and J ends lost 6 bases and 3 bases respectively, with 11 bases between them. The CDR3 is 13 residues long. In germline, CDR1 is LNHDA, CDR2 SQIVND (reference sequence). CDR3 nucleotides: TGTGCCAGTAGCCAGGACTGGGACACTGAAGCTTTCTTT. Its translation is CASSQDWDTEAFF.

This chain links TRBV27 with TRBJ1-2; D possibly corresponds to TRBD1 (6 bases). The germline V and J ends were trimmed by 6 bases and 0 bases, with 14 bases remaining between them. This CDR3 is 15 amino acids long. CDR1 is MNHEY, CDR2 SMNVEV, per germline (reference sequence). Written as DNA, the CDR3 is TGTGCCAGCAGCCGTCGTTGGGACACTAACTATGGCTACACCTTC. Translation: CASSRRWDTNYGYTF.

The rearrangement uses TRBV11-2 and TRBJ2-5; D is unresolved. The CDR3 length is 16 residues. V lost 5 bases and J lost 3, with 19 bases in between. CDR1 SGHAT and CDR2 FQNNGV come from the germline V gene. The CDR3 nucleotides read TGTGCCAGCAGCCCGCGCTGGGGTGGCAGTGAAGAGACCCAGTACTTC. Its translation: CASSPRWGGSEETQYF. Full variable domain (remainder filled in from reference TRBV11-2 and TRBJ2-5): EAGVAQSPRYKIIEKRQSVAFWCNPISGHATLYWYQQILGQGPKLLIQFQNNGVVDDSQLPKDRFSAERLKGVDSTLKIQPAKLEDSAVYLCASSPRWGGSEETQYFGPGTRLLVL.

In this sample, this clone turned up once. The chain employs TRBV7-3 and TRBJ2-1, with 10 positions matching TRBD2. CDR1 SGHTA and CDR2 FQGTGA come from the germline V gene. The CDR3 has 17 amino acids. V lost 5 bases to trimming and J lost 8 bases; unmatched junction nucleotides: 15. CDR3 amino acids: CASSLHPSGTSAHEQFF. CDR3 sequence (DNA): TGTGCCAGCAGCCTACATCCCTCCGGGACTAGCGCCCATGAGCAGTTCTTC. Full variable domain (outside the CDR3, taken from reference TRBV7-3 and TRBJ2-1): GAGVSQTPSNKVTEKGKYVELRCDPISGHTALYWYRQSLGQGPEFLIYFQGTGAADDSGLPNDRFFAVRPEGSVSTLKIQRTERGDSAVYLCASSLHPSGTSAHEQFFGPGTRLTVL.

The chain combines TRBV19 with TRBJ1-2, with D unclear. Trimming pared 3 bases from V and 3 bases from J, leaving 5 bases between. The CDR3 runs 12 residues. CDR1 is LNHDA and CDR2 is SQIVND in the germline V gene (reference sequence). CDR3 loop: CASSISHYGYTF. CDR3 nucleotides: TGTGCCAGTAGTATCTCCCACTATGGCTACACCTTC.

CDR3 protein: CAISPRASSSSYEQYF. CDR3 coding DNA: TGTGCCATCAGCCCCCGCGCTAGCTCGAGCTCCTACGAGCAGTACTTC. V gene TRBV10-3 combines with J gene TRBJ2-7; TRBD2 might be the D (5 bases). The germline V gene encodes CDR1 ENHRY and CDR2 SYGVKD. V was trimmed by 6 bases and J by 0 bases, leaving 18 bases between them. The CDR3 contains 16 residues.

This clone was recorded a few times. The chain recombines TRBV5-1 with TRBJ2-1, with TRBD2 matching over 9 bases. The CDR3 spans 18 residues. V dropped 4 bases and J dropped 6; count of bases not matched to a gene: 17. Germline loops: CDR1 SGHRS, CDR2 YFSETQ. Written as DNA, the CDR3 is TGCGCCAGCAGCCCACCACCTACGGTTAGCGGGAGAGCCAATGAGCAGTTCTTC. Translating it yields CASSPPPTVSGRANEQFF. The full variable domain, its missing parts supplied by reference TRBV5-1 and TRBJ2-1, is KAGVTQTPRYLIKTRGQQVTLSCSPISGHRSVSWYQQTPGQGLQFLFEYFSETQRNKGNFPGRFSGRQFSNSRSEMNVSTLELGDSALYLCASSPPPTVSGRANEQFFGPGTRLTVL.

V gene TRBV27 combines with J gene TRBJ2-7; D may match TRBD1 or TRBD2 (5 bases each). V dropped 0 bases and J dropped 5 bases, with 14 bases sitting between them. In germline, CDR1 is MNHEY, CDR2 SMNVEV (reference sequence). CDR3 length equals 15 residues. The CDR3 bases are TGTGCCAGCAGTTTATCGATCGGGGCCCGTGACGAGCAGTACTTC. Amino acid sequence: CASSLSIGARDEQYF.

V gene TRBV5-1 combines with J gene TRBJ2-2; 8 bases match TRBD1. The ends lost 4 bases at V and 2 bases at J; junction bases unmatched: 7. This CDR3 has 16 residues. Germline V gene data show CDR1 as SGHRS and CDR2 as YFSETQ. The CDR3 is CASSIGTGKNTGELFF. The CDR3 coding sequence is TGCGCCAGCAGCATAGGGACAGGCAAAAACACCGGGGAGCTGTTTTTT.

The chain couples TRBV21-1 to TRBJ1-1. TRBV21-1 has pseudogene status. The CDR3 is 15 amino acids. The CDR3 nucleotides are TGTGCCAGCAGCAAAGCCCGGGTCATGAACACTGAAGCTTTCTTT. Its translation: CASSKARVMNTEAFF.

The chain employs TRBV7-3 and TRBJ1-6, with 7 bases that match TRBD1. CDR3 size: 14 residues. The V segment lost 4 bases and the J segment 8 bases; nucleotides outside the gene matches: 5. CDR1 and CDR2 from the germline V gene are SGHTA and FQGTGA. The CDR3 protein is CASSSGGAYSPLHF. CDR3 bases: TGTGCCAGCAGCTCAGGGGGGGCGTATTCACCCCTCCACTTT.

The chain carries TRBV7-8 and TRBJ1-1; TRBD1 matches 7 bases. Germline V gives CDR1 SGHVS, CDR2 FQNEAQ. CDR3 length: 14 residues. V was clipped by 4 bases and J by 5 bases; unmatched bases: 7. This chain's CDR3 is CASSWTTGWTEAFF. CDR3 in DNA: TGTGCCAGCAGCTGGACGACAGGGTGGACTGAAGCTTTCTTT.

The CDR3 sequence is CAWSVDLSKQYF. DNA of the CDR3: TGTGCCTGGAGTGTAGACCTTTCCAAGCAGTACTTC. The rearrangement joins TRBV30 to TRBJ2-7; D unclear. The CDR3 spans 12 residues. CDR1 GTSNPN and CDR2 SVGIG come from the germline V gene (reference sequence). Trimming cost V 0 bases and J 8 bases, with 11 bases left between them.